Following are 24 T cell receptor beta chains from one sample sequenced in a study of blood T cell repertoires in COVID-19. Method: immunoSEQ multiplex PCR; TCRdb's copy keeps in-frame clones and lacks some. This sample carries about 220,000 clones, about 86% of them seen once, and the ten largest clones take approximately 2.9%. Sequencing input: peripheral blood. The receptors here all came from a woman aged 25 to 39 who had recovered from COVID-19.

The sample holds many counts of this clone. The V call is TRBV10-2, the J call TRBJ2-2, with D uncertain. The ends were cut back, 0 bases at V and 8 bases at J, with 4 bases in the middle. Looked up from germline, CDR1 is WSHSY and CDR2 is SAAADI. The CDR3 totals 12 residues. The CDR3 nucleotides read TGCGCCAGCAGTGAGTCGAGGGGGGAGCTGTTTTTT. It is translated as CASSESRGELFF.

The table lists this clone with a count of one. V is TRBV7-2 and J is TRBJ1-5; TRBD1 matches at 7 bases. The germline gives CDR1 SGHTA, CDR2 FQGNSA. V lost 0 bases and J lost 7; bases outside the gene matches: 6. This CDR3 has 15 amino acids. DNA of the CDR3: TGTGCCAGCAGCTTAGCGACAGGGTTGAGCCAGCCCCAGCATTTT. This gives the protein CASSLATGLSQPQHF.

The chain uses TRBV28 and TRBJ2-7; 7 bases line up with TRBD2. This CDR3 contains 16 residues. Looked up from germline, CDR1 is MDHEN and CDR2 is SYDVKM. J gave up 5 bases and V 7 bases, and 17 bases lay outside the gene matches. CDR3 protein: CASTAMAGVGSDEQYF. CDR3 nucleotide sequence: TGTGCCAGCACGGCGATGGCGGGAGTGGGGTCCGACGAGCAGTACTTC.

V usage is TRBV2 and J usage is TRBJ1-2; D might be TRBD1 (5 bases). Germline V gives CDR1 SNHLY, CDR2 FYNNEI. With 3 bases removed from V and 3 bases from J, the gap between germline ends came to 14 bases. The CDR3 has 15 amino acids. The CDR3, as DNA: TGTGCCAGCAGTGATCAGGGAGGAGGAGACTATGGCTACACCTTC. Its translation is CASSDQGGGDYGYTF.

V is TRBV9 and J is TRBJ2-1, with D tentatively TRBD2 (6 bases). Per germline, CDR1 SGDLS and CDR2 YYNGEE. The length of the CDR3 is 16 residues. V was pared by 2 bases and J by 0 bases, with 12 bases between. CDR3 sequence: CASSVTLADSYNEQFF. In nucleotides, the CDR3 is TGTGCCAGCAGCGTGACCTTAGCGGACTCCTACAATGAGCAGTTCTTC.

The chain is built from TRBV28 and TRBJ1-2; 8 nucleotides match TRBD1. The CDR3 has 16 amino acids. Germline V gene lookup returns CDR1 MDHEN and CDR2 SYDVKM. V shed 2 bases, J shed 2 bases, and the junction held 7 bases outside the gene matches. The CDR3 sequence is CASSLIGQGINYGYTF. CDR3 DNA: TGTGCCAGCAGTTTAATCGGACAGGGAATAAACTATGGCTACACCTTC.

The chain couples TRBV3-1 (or the pseudogene TRBV3-2) to TRBJ1-4; weak D call: TRBD1 (6 bases). Per the germline V gene, CDR1 is LGHDT and CDR2 is YNNKEL (reference sequence). The length of the CDR3 is 16 residues. With 4 bases removed from V and 0 bases from J, the gap between germline ends came to 12 bases. CDR3 region: CASSLITGTTNEKLFF. For the CDR3, the DNA is TGTGCCAGCAGCCTGATAACAGGGACAACTAATGAAAAACTGTTTTTT.

The V and J genes are TRBV5-1 and TRBJ2-7, with 8 positions matching TRBD2. With 3 bases clipped from V and 2 bases from J, the junction kept 10 bases outside the gene matches. Germline V gene data show CDR1 as SGHRS and CDR2 as YFSETQ. The CDR3 loop spans 16 amino acids. CDR3 amino acids: CASSSTLLAVTYEQYF. The CDR3 nucleotides are TGCGCCAGCAGCTCGACTCTACTAGCGGTCACCTACGAGCAGTACTTC.

The chain has TRBV4-2 and TRBJ2-1; no reliable D call. Germline V gene sequence: CDR1 LGHNA, CDR2 YNFKEQ. CDR3 length equals 16 residues. Trimming took off 1 base at V and 7 bases at J, with 17 bases between the two ends. Here the CDR3 reads CASSQGPGSGDNEQFF. CDR3 nucleotides: TGTGCCAGCAGCCAAGGGCCAGGCAGTGGTGATAATGAGCAGTTCTTC.

The V gene is TRBV11-2, the J gene TRBJ1-2, with no clear D. Looked up from germline, CDR1 is SGHAT and CDR2 is FQNNGV. Trimming pared 5 bases from V and 7 bases from J, leaving 11 bases between. This CDR3 has 12 amino acids. CDR3 DNA: TGTGCCAGCAGCCACTTATGGGCTGGCTACACCTTC. Its translation is CASSHLWAGYTF.

The chain links TRBV11-3 to TRBJ2-3, with TRBD2 as a possible D gene (6 bases). The germline gives CDR1 SGHNT, CDR2 YENEEA. The CDR3 consists of 12 residues. V lost 1 base, J lost 10 bases, and 9 bases lay in between. As DNA, the CDR3 is TGTGCCAGCAGCTTAGTTCCGGGAGCGCAGTATTTT. Amino acid sequence: CASSLVPGAQYF.

V gene TRBV27 combines with J gene TRBJ2-1, with 13 bases identical to TRBD2. This CDR3 is built from 19 residues. The V gene end was trimmed by 5 bases and the J gene end by 0 bases; junction bases not matched to a gene: 10. Germline-derived CDR1 and CDR2 are MNHEY and SMNVEV (reference sequence). This CDR3 is CASSKPGLAGPGSYNEQFF. CDR3 nucleotides: TGTGCCAGCAGTAAACCGGGACTAGCGGGACCGGGCTCCTACAATGAGCAGTTCTTC.

This rearrangement joins TRBV6-6 to TRBJ1-1; D gene uncertain. In germline, CDR1 is MNHNY, CDR2 SVGAGI (reference sequence). This CDR3 spans 16 amino acids. V was shortened by 0 bases and J by 2 bases, with 13 bases between the two germline ends. The CDR3 nucleotides read TGTGCCAGCAGTTACTCGATTGGTCAGATAAACACTGAAGCTTTCTTT. It is translated as CASSYSIGQINTEAFF.

This clone was seen a handful of times. V is TRBV4-1 and J is TRBJ1-1, with D possibly being TRBD1 (6 bases). Trimming shortened V by 0 bases and J by 0 bases, and 8 bases separated the two germline ends. The CDR3 is 15 residues long. CDR1 MGHRA and CDR2 YSYEKL come from the germline V gene. CDR3 residues: CASSQDQGMNTEAFF. The CDR3 DNA is TGCGCCAGCAGCCAAGATCAGGGGATGAACACTGAAGCTTTCTTT.

The V and J genes are TRBV24-1 and TRBJ1-5; 10 nucleotides agree with TRBD1. J was trimmed by 5 bases and V by 3 bases; bases with no gene match: 6. Germline loops: CDR1 KGHDR, CDR2 SFDVKD. This CDR3 contains 16 residues. The chain's CDR3 is CATSDTGQGVDQPQHF. The CDR3 DNA reads as TGTGCCACCAGTGATACCGGACAGGGGGTCGATCAGCCCCAGCATTTT.

The chain combines TRBV28 with TRBJ1-2, with 7 bases that match TRBD1. Germline trimming cut 2 bases from V and 1 base from J; bases unmatched to any gene: 10. Germline V CDR1 and CDR2: MDHEN, SYDVKM. The CDR3 covers 17 residues. DNA for the CDR3: TGTGCCAGCAGTTTAAAGACAGGGACCCTTTATAACTATGGCTACACCTTC. Protein product: CASSLKTGTLYNYGYTF.

This clone was recorded a few times. The chain employs TRBV1 and TRBJ1-4; TRBD1 is the table's D call, not checked against the DNA. TRBV1 is tagged as a pseudogene. The CDR3 has 15 residues. CDR3 nucleotides: TGCACCAGCAGCCAAGGGACAGGGAGGGATGAAAAACTGTTTTTT. This sequence encodes CTSSQGTGRDEKLFF.

V usage is TRBV7-2 and J usage is TRBJ2-3; 11 bases match TRBD2. The junction had 2 bases not matched to a gene; V was cut back by 0 bases and J by 3 bases. The CDR3 extends over 16 amino acids. Germline assignment: CDR1 SGHTA and CDR2 FQGNSA. In nucleotides, the CDR3 is TGTGCCAGCAGCTTAGCAACTAGCGGGAGAACAGATACGCAGTATTTT. Protein: CASSLATSGRTDTQYF.

The chain carries TRBV7-2 and TRBJ1-1, with 8 nucleotides matching TRBD1. Germline CDR1 SGHTA, CDR2 FQGNSA. This CDR3 comprises 15 residues. V shed 5 bases and J 1 base; nucleotides not matched to a gene: 6. CDR3 residues: CASSPRQGQNTEAFF. As DNA, the CDR3 is TGTGCCAGCAGCCCTAGACAGGGGCAGAACACTGAAGCTTTCTTT.

This chain uses TRBV9 with TRBJ2-1, with TRBD2 identical over 9 bases. This CDR3 spans 18 amino acids. The germline V gene encodes CDR1 SGDLS and CDR2 YYNGEE. Unmatched junction bases numbered 14, after V lost 0 bases and J lost 7 bases. The CDR3 nucleotides read TGTGCCAGCAGCGTAGGTAGCGGGAGCGTTAAGCGAGGAAATGAGCAGTTCTTC. This sequence encodes CASSVGSGSVKRGNEQFF.

This rearrangement joins TRBV12-5 to TRBJ2-7; D remains ambiguous. This CDR3 has 14 residues. The germline CDR1 and CDR2 sequences are LGHNT and FRNRAP. V lost 5 bases to trimming and J lost 3 bases, with 14 bases between them. The CDR3 bases are TGTGCTAGTGGTGCACACTTCCCGGGCTACGAGCAGTACTTC. The encoded protein is CASGAHFPGYEQYF.

The chain combines TRBV6-5 with TRBJ1-1; tentative D call: TRBD1 (6 bases). Germline CDR1 reads MNHEY; CDR2 reads SVGAGI. CDR3 size: 14 residues. V shed 6 bases and J shed 4 bases, with 15 bases lying between them. The CDR3 DNA sequence: TGTGCCAGCAGCGTCCGGACAGACGCCACTGAAGCTTTCTTT. It yields the protein CASSVRTDATEAFF.

The J gene is TRBJ2-1, the V gene TRBV9; D may be TRBD2 (5 bases). CDR1 is SGDLS and CDR2 is YYNGEE in the germline V gene. CDR3 length equals 13 residues. Trimming took 0 bases from V and 9 from J, leaving 10 bases between them. The CDR3 reads CASSVDLAGEQFF. CDR3 bases: TGTGCCAGCAGCGTAGATTTGGCGGGTGAGCAGTTCTTC.

The rearrangement joins TRBV30 to TRBJ1-1, with TRBD1 matching 11 bases. Germline V CDR1 and CDR2: GTSNPN, SVGIG (reference sequence). The CDR3 consists of 13 residues. V was pared by 4 bases and J by 5 bases, with 3 bases of the junction left unmatched. The CDR3 DNA sequence: TGTGCCTGGAATAGGGACAGGGGGACTGAAGCTTTCTTT. Translating gives CAWNRDRGTEAFF.